This is a list of T cell receptor beta chains from one sample in a study of blood T cell repertoires in COVID-19. The assay was immunoSEQ multiplex PCR, and TCRdb's table has in-frame clones only and misses some. The repertoire holds over 40,000 clones, about 88% seen once, with approximately 26% in the top ten. The sequencing sample was made of peripheral blood. These receptors originate from a human donor in a cohort sampled during active COVID-19. CDR3s include the opening cysteine and the closing phenylalanine or tryptophan. Size values are once, few and many counts, or a class for expanded clones, and some rows have none.

size	J	V	CDR3
NA	TRBJ2-3	TRBV12-3/TRBV12-4	CASSTGTSDTWYF
NA	TRBJ1-2	TRBV6-5	CASIAGQARGGYTF
few	TRBJ2-1	TRBV5-1	CASSPIANNEQFF
NA	TRBJ2-5	TRBV11-2	CASSLDYASGGQTQYF
once	TRBJ1-5	TRBV11-2	CASSRGSMGGQPQHF
NA	TRBJ1-5	TRBV28	CASSLESNQPQHF
NA	TRBJ2-2	TRBV5-1	CAPTRRGGLTGELFF
NA	TRBJ2-2	TRBV14	CASSPRLHGAGELFF
NA	TRBJ2-1	TRBV7-2	CASSVTSGRIRDEQFF
NA	TRBJ2-1	TRBV9	CASSVGAGNYNEQFF
NA	TRBJ2-2	TRBV6-5	CASSSGVAGELFF
NA	TRBJ1-1	TRBV6-5	CASSYTGTEAFF
NA	TRBJ1-2	TRBV30	CAWSRGQAAYGYTF
NA	TRBJ2-3	TRBV5-6	CASSLTSGSDTQYF
NA	TRBJ2-7	TRBV4-1	CASSPQRGALYEQYF
NA	TRBJ1-1	TRBV12-3/TRBV12-4	CASLQAGREAFF
NA	TRBJ1-5	TRBV19	CASSATGGNQPQHF
NA	TRBJ2-3	TRBV24-1	CATSGRTSGDTDTQYF
NA	TRBJ2-3	TRBV11-3	CASGPGGGNTQYF
NA	TRBJ2-1	TRBV7-2	CASSLDPFNNEQFF
NA	TRBJ1-6	TRBV7-9	CASSLDRDNSPLHF
NA	TRBJ2-1	TRBV5-1	CASSLVASGDRQFF
NA	TRBJ1-2	TRBV9	CASSSTGGRGYTF
NA	TRBJ1-1	TRBV5-5	CASSSTYRTGNTEAFF
NA	TRBJ1-1	TRBV11-2	CASSLEQGGTEAFF
NA	TRBJ2-3	TRBV11-3	CASSSRGGSGLKIDTQYF
NA	TRBJ2-5	TRBV9	CASSVAPSSETQYF
NA	TRBJ1-6	TRBV28	CASSQTGRANSPLHF
few	TRBJ1-6	TRBV4-1	CASSQTGVNSPLHF
NA	TRBJ2-5	TRBV28	CASTPLAGGGETQYF
NA	TRBJ1-5	TRBV18	CASSPLGGPDQPQHF
NA	TRBJ2-3	TRBV15	CATSRASGTDTQYF
once	TRBJ1-1	TRBV4-1	CASSQSFGTPFPEAFF
NA	TRBJ2-3	TRBV2	CASKPQLAGGRDTQYF
NA	TRBJ1-4	TRBV29-1	CSVEDRGSPRKLFF
NA	TRBJ2-5	TRBV5-1	CATLRAGREETQYF
NA	TRBJ2-2	TRBV5-1	CASGPLAGVNTGELFF
NA	TRBJ1-5	TRBV28	CASSSGTGGLYGNQPQHF
NA	TRBJ1-6	TRBV3-1/TRBV3-2	CASSQGQSYNSPLHF
NA	TRBJ1-1	TRBV12-3/TRBV12-4	CASRGGTEAFF
NA	TRBJ2-3	TRBV28	CASSPLAGTDTQYF
NA	TRBJ2-3	TRBV30	CAWRPLAGVTDTQYF
once	TRBJ2-2	TRBV6-5	CASSYEGLAGAGELFF
NA	TRBJ2-2	TRBV9	CASSATGQNTGELFF
NA	TRBJ1-1	TRBV6-6	CASSYPGQGEAFF
once	TRBJ2-1	TRBV2	CASRIDRVNQNEQFF
NA	TRBJ1-2	TRBV19	CASSHRGYTF
NA	TRBJ2-7	TRBV9	CASSADSPYEQYF
once	TRBJ2-2	TRBV27	CASSTRTGTRTGELFF
NA	TRBJ1-2	TRBV6-5	CASIKTTGGNGYTF
NA	TRBJ1-2	TRBV7-2	CASSWGPGYTF
NA	TRBJ2-1	TRBV18	CASSPLASGGAANEQFF
NA	TRBJ2-7	TRBV7-2	CASSLAGTGSYEQYF
NA	TRBJ2-3	TRBV5-8	CASSRGLADFTDTQYF
NA	TRBJ1-4	TRBV28	CASSVRQGAYEKLFF
NA	TRBJ1-2	TRBV6-5	CASVPGQGQAAGYTF
few	TRBJ2-2	TRBV7-9	CASSWADTTGELFF
NA	TRBJ1-5	TRBV6-1	CASSEERQSGYQPQHF
NA	TRBJ2-1	TRBV7-3	CASSSIPPRASGGAGNEQFF